Listed below are T cell receptor beta chains from one sample, sequenced in a study of CD8 T cells in Susac syndrome. TCRdb re-derived calls from the immunoSEQ multiplex PCR reads in MiXCR, one entry per CDR3 protein. The sample lists approximately 110,000 distinct CDR3 sequences; 90% to 95% were seen once. Sequencing input: CD4+ T cells from PBMCs. These receptors originate from a human donor in good health. CDR3s include the opening cysteine and the closing phenylalanine or tryptophan. A D gene is named only where the DNA matches it firmly.

>TRBV10-2|TRBJ2-1|TRBD2|22
CASSESSSASGSWSGSYNEQFF
>TRBV18|TRBJ2-3|-|14
CASSQQGQVDTQYF
>TRBV27|TRBJ1-1|-|15
CASSSLSVGSTEAFF
>TRBV18|TRBJ2-7|TRBD2|17
CASSPSKTSGSTYEQYF
>TRBV20-1|TRBJ2-7|-|14
CSARPSGIAYEQYF
>TRBV16|TRBJ1-2|TRBD1|15
CASSPRDRGLGGYTF
>TRBV6-5|TRBJ1-1|-|12
CASSAPGKKTFF
>TRBV9|TRBJ2-5|TRBD1|16
CASSDTTGALGETQYF
>TRBV3-1|TRBJ1-1|-|14
CASSQDLGDTEAFF
>TRBV19|TRBJ2-7|TRBD1|14
CASSWTGRSYEQYF
>TRBV30|TRBJ1-1|-|13
CACLTGRATEAFF
>TRBV6-5|TRBJ2-5|-|14
CASSYPGMRETQYF
>TRBV6-6|TRBJ2-5|-|14
CASSYPTTRETQYF
>TRBV29-1|TRBJ1-5|TRBD1|14
CSVGSAGGDQPQHF
>TRBV5-1|TRBJ2-2|TRBD1|16
CASSLDRQGASGELFF
>TRBV24-1|TRBJ2-7|-|14
CATSDQEKTYEQYF
>TRBV29-1|TRBJ2-1|-|13
CSVVESSYNEQFF
>TRBV2|TRBJ2-3|TRBD2|18
CASRPLGREGPGTDTQYF
>TRBV27|TRBJ2-5|TRBD1|13
CASGDRVQETQYF
>TRBV4-1|TRBJ2-1|TRBD2|15
CASSPGLARWGEQFF
>TRBV2|TRBJ2-7|-|14
CASTLQGGMNEQYF
>TRBV18|TRBJ1-2|TRBD1|15
CASSPPTGSNYGYTF
>TRBV11-2|TRBJ2-3|TRBD2|16
CASSFTSGGSTDTQYF
>TRBV7-6|TRBJ1-5|TRBD1|16
CASSPGQGGSNQPQHF
>TRBV10-3|TRBJ2-2|-|16
CAIRRDRSANTGELFF
>TRBV7-9|TRBJ2-5|TRBD2|17
CASSLWTSGRPQETQYF
>TRBV20-1|TRBJ2-1|-|11
CSARSGNEQFF
>TRBV11-2|TRBJ2-7|-|15
CASSPRNGFSYEQYF
>TRBV20-1|TRBJ2-2|TRBD1|14
CSAGDAGGTGELFF
>TRBV2|TRBJ2-7|TRBD1|15
CASSEIGTGVYEQYF
>TRBV6-2/TRBV6-3|TRBJ2-1|-|12
CASRGVGFEQFF
>TRBV2|TRBJ2-3|TRBD2|15
CASATASGGADTQYF
>TRBV5-5|TRBJ2-7|-|12
CASSPLLGEQYF
>TRBV7-9|TRBJ1-1|TRBD1|15
CASSRQGTANTEAFF
>TRBV23-1|TRBJ2-7|TRBD2|16
CASSQPTSGRLYEQYF
>TRBV7-9|TRBJ2-5|-|13
CASSLAALGTQYF
>TRBV4-1|TRBJ2-1|TRBD2|12
CASSQISGRRIF
>TRBV4-3|TRBJ2-7|TRBD2|15
CASSQGAGGRDEQYF
>TRBV29-1|TRBJ2-5|TRBD2|15
CSVPTGLAGGETQYF
>TRBV20-1|TRBJ1-1|-|15
CSAPTSGGISTEAFF
>TRBV5-5|TRBJ2-5|TRBD2|16
CASSLVPAGGKETQYF
>TRBV20-1|TRBJ1-1|TRBD1|15
CSARRGQGPNTEAFF
>TRBV5-6|TRBJ2-1|TRBD2|18
CASSLEPSGRALYNEQFF
>TRBV28|TRBJ2-6|-|15
CASSTPGSGANVLTF
>TRBV5-1|TRBJ2-5|-|14
CASSRQWEQETQYF
>TRBV19|TRBJ2-2|-|15
CASTASRGRTGELFF
>TRBV20-1|TRBJ1-5|-|15
CSAGSGGGFGQPQHF
>TRBV11-2|TRBJ2-5|TRBD2|15
CASSLDLAGQETQYF
>TRBV24-1|TRBJ2-1|TRBD1|15
CATSDPGQGNNEQFF
>TRBV7-2|TRBJ2-4|TRBD2|14
CASSSIAGVDIQYF
>TRBV7-2|TRBJ2-5|TRBD1|14
CASSPDRAEETQYF